This T cell receptor beta chain was recorded in a study of blood T cell repertoires in COVID-19. This clone was recorded only once. V lost 2 bases and J lost 1, with 8 bases in between. The CDR3 sequence is 14 residues long. In germline, CDR1 is KGHSH, CDR2 LQKENI. Measured with immunoSEQ multiplex PCR; TCRdb has only the in-frame clones, and not every one. This sample has approximately 160,000 clones, with about 82% found just once. The receptor was derived from a man aged 45-60 years with active or convalescent COVID-19. This chain links TRBV18 with TRBJ1-1; the D is unclear. The sample was peripheral blood. As DNA, the CDR3 is TGTGCCAGCTCACCAGGGCTGTCGAACACTGAAGCTTTCTTT. Protein: CASSPGLSNTEAFF.